Given below is one T cell receptor (beta chain) in context. Antigen unknown. This entry comes from a study of CD8+CD57+ T cells in acquired aplastic anemia. Study context: On average, sorted CD4+ and CD8+ cells gave about 2.9 ug of DNA. The study's findings and limits: With respect to CD8+ Simpson's diversity, patients and controls did not differ significantly. Twenty-nine shared CD8+ CDR3s appeared highly expressed within patients' immunodominant clones.

All patients picked for sequencing had shown, by flow cytometry, an expansion of CD8+CD57+ cells. Every patient presented with severe acquired aplastic anemia. The junction had 7 bases not matched to a gene; V was cut back by 4 bases and J by 9 bases. Looked up from germline, CDR1 is SEHNR and CDR2 is FQNEAQ (reference sequence). The CDR3 is made up of 15 amino acids. TCR beta VDJ combinations and CDR3 sequences were profiled from genomic DNA. A single record per CDR3 protein comes from TCRdb applying MiXCR to the reads. The repertoire holds roughly 80,000 distinct CDR3 sequences, with roughly 70% as singletons.

V is TRBV7-9 and J is TRBJ1-6; 9 positions agree with TRBD1. Sequenced material: sorted CD4+, CD8+, or CD8+CD57+ T cells (not recorded which) from PBMCs. The origin of this receptor is a human donor with aplastic anemia. The CDR3 DNA reads as TGTGCCAGCAGCTGGTGGACAGGGGAGAGTTCACCCCTCCACTTT. This codes for CASSWWTGESSPLHF.